The rows below give T cell receptor beta chains drawn from one sample of a study of shared clonotypes between healthy human individuals. The protocol was immunoSEQ multiplex PCR, while the TCRdb copy is restricted to in-frame clones and leaves out a portion. Of roughly 1.5 million clones in the sample, approximately 98% are singletons; the top ten hold less than 0.55%. The sample comprised naive CD4+ T cells sorted from blood. These receptors were taken from a young man in good health. Each CDR3 is given with its conserved first and last residue.

v_gene,j_gene,CDR3aa
TRBV5-1,TRBJ2-7,CASKPRGDRGYYEQYF
TRBV18,TRBJ2-5,CASSPGGETQYF
TRBV7-9,TRBJ2-7,CASSSSVYSTEQYF
TRBV9,TRBJ1-2,CASSQTPGTGAIYGYTF
TRBV15,TRBJ1-5,CATSRGGAVGNQPQHF
TRBV14,TRBJ2-3,CASSQDSWVRREPDTDTQYF
TRBV18,TRBJ2-5,CASSLSPSPQGETQYF
TRBV9,TRBJ2-5,CASSSPGEFRETQYF
TRBV9,TRBJ2-5,CASSVGGVETQYF
TRBV7-8,TRBJ2-7,CASSPGGSVYEQYF